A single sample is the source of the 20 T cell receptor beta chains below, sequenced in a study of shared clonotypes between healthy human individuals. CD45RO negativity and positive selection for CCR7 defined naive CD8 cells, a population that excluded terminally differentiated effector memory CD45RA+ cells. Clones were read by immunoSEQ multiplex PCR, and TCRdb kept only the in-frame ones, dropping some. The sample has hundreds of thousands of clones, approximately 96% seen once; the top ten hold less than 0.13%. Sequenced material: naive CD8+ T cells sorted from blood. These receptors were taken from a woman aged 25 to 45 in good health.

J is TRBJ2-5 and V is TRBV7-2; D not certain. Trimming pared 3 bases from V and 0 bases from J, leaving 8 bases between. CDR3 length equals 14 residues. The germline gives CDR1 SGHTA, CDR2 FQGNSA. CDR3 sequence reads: CASSFYGYQETQYF. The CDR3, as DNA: TGTGCCAGCAGCTTTTATGGCTACCAAGAGACCCAGTACTTC.

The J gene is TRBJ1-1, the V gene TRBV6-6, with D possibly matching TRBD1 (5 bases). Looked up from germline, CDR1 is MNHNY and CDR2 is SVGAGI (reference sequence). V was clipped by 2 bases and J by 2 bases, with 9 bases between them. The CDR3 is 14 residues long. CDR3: CASSYAGPNTEAFF. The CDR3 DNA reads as TGTGCCAGCAGTTACGCGGGGCCAAACACTGAAGCTTTCTTT.

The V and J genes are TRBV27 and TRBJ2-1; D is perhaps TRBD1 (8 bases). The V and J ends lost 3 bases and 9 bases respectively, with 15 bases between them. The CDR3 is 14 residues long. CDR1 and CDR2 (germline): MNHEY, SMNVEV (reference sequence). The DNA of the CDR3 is TGTGCCAGCAGTTTCTTACAGGGGGGGGGTGAGCAGTTCTTC. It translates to CASSFLQGGGEQFF.

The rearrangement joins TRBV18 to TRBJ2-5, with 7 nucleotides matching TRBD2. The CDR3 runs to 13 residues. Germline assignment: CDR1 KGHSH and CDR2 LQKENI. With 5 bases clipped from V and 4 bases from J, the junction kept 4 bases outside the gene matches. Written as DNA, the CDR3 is TGTGCCAGCTCAAACCGGACTAGAGAGACCCAGTACTTC. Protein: CASSNRTRETQYF.

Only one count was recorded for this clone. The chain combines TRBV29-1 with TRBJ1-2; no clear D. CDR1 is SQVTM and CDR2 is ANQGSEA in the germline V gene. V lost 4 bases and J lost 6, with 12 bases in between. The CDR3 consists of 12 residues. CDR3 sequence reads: CSVVRGEDGYTF. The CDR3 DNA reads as TGCAGCGTTGTGCGAGGCGAGGATGGCTACACCTTC.

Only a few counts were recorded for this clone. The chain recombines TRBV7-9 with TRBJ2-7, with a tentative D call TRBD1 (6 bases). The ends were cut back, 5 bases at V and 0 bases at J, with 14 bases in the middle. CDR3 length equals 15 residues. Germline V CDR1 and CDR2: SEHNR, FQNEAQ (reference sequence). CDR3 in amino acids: CASSLAQGPSYEQYF. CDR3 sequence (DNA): TGTGCCAGCAGCCTGGCTCAGGGGCCCTCCTACGAGCAGTACTTC.

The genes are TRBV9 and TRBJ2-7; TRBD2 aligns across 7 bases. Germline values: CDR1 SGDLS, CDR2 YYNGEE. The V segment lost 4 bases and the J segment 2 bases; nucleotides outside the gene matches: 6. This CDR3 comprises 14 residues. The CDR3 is CASSSATSTYEQYF. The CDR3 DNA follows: TGTGCCAGCAGCTCCGCGACTAGCACCTACGAGCAGTACTTC.

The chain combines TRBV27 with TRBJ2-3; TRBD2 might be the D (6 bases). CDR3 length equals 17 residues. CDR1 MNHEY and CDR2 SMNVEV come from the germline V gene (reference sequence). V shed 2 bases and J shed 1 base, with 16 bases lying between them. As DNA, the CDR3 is TGTGCCAGCAGTTTAACCCGGGGTGCTAGCGGCACAGATACGCAGTATTTT. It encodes CASSLTRGASGTDTQYF.

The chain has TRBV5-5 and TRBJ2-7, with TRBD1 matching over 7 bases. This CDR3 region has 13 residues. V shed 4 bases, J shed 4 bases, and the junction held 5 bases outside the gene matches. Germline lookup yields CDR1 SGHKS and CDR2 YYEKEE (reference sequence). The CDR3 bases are TGTGCCAGCAGCGAAGGGACAGAGTACGAGCAGTACTTC. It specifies CASSEGTEYEQYF.

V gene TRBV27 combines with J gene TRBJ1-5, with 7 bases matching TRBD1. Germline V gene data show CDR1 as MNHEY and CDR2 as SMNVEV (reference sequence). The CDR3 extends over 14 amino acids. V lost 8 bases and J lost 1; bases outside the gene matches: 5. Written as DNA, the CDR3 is TGTGCCAGCCGGCCAGGGGGGAGCAATCAGCCCCAGCATTTT. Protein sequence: CASRPGGSNQPQHF.

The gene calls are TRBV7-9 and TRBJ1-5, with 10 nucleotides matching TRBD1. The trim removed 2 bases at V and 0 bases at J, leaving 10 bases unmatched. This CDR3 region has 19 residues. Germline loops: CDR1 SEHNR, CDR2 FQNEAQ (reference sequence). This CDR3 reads CASSLLWDRGTNSNQPQHF. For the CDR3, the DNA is TGTGCCAGCAGCTTACTTTGGGACAGGGGAACGAATAGCAATCAGCCCCAGCATTTT. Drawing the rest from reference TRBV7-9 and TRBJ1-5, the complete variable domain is DTGVSQNPRHKITKRGQNVTFRCDPISEHNRLYWYRQTLGQGPEFLTYFQNEAQLEKSRLLSDRFSAERPKGSFSTLEIQRTEQGDSAMYLCASSLLWDRGTNSNQPQHFGDGTRLSIL.

CDR3 amino acids: CASTPLGGRYEQYF. DNA for the CDR3: TGTGCCAGCACCCCCCTGGGGGGAAGGTACGAGCAGTACTTC. The rearrangement uses TRBV28 and TRBJ2-5; maybe TRBD2 (6 bases). Judging by the DNA end, TRBJ2-7 fits better; the J call may be wrong. This CDR3 is 14 amino acids long. Germline V gene sequence: CDR1 MDHEN, CDR2 SYDVKM.

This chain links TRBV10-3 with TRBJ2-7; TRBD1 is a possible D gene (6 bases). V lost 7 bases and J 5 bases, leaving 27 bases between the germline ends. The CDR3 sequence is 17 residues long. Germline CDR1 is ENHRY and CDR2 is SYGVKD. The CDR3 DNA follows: TGTGCCATCAAACGGGACACCCAGGACCCAAGAAGGAACGAGCAGTACTTC. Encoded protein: CAIKRDTQDPRRNEQYF.

The CDR3, as DNA: TGCGCCAGCAGCCAATTTGAGTCGTCCTACGAGCAGTACTTC. Translated: CASSQFESSYEQYF. The chain couples TRBV4-1 to TRBJ2-7; D ambiguous. The CDR3 runs 14 residues. Germline lookup yields CDR1 MGHRA and CDR2 YSYEKL. V was clipped by 2 bases and J by 1 base, with 9 bases between them.

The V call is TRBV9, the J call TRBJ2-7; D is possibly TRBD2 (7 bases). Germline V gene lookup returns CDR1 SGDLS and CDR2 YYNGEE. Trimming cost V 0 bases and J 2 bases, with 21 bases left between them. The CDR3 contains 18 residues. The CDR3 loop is CASSVGRAGRGIPYEQYF. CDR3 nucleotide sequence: TGTGCCAGCAGCGTAGGCCGAGCGGGGAGGGGGATTCCCTACGAGCAGTACTTC.

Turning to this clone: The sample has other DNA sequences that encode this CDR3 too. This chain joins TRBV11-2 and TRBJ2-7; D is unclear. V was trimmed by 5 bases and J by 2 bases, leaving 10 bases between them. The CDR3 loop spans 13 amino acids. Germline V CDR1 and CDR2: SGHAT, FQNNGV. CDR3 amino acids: CASSLEPTYEQYF. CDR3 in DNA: TGTGCCAGCAGCCTCGAACCCACCTACGAGCAGTACTTC.

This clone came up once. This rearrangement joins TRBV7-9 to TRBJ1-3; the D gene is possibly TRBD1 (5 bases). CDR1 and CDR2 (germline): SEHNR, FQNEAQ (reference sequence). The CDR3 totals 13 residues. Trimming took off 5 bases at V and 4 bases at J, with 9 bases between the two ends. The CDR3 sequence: CASSLGEGNTIYF. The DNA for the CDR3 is TGTGCCAGCAGCCTAGGGGAAGGAAACACCATATATTTT.

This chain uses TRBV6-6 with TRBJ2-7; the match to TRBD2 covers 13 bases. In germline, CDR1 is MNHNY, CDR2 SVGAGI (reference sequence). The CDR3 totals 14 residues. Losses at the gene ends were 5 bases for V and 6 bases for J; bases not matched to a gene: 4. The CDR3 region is CASSGTSGIREQYF. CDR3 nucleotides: TGTGCCAGCAGTGGGACTAGCGGGATCCGCGAGCAGTACTTC.

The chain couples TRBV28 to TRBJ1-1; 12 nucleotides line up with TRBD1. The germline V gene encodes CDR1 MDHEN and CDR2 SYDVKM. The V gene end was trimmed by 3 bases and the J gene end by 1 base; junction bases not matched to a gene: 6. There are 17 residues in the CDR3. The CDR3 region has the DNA TGTGCCAGCAGTTTGGGGACAGGGGGCTTTACGAACACTGAAGCTTTCTTT. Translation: CASSLGTGGFTNTEAFF.

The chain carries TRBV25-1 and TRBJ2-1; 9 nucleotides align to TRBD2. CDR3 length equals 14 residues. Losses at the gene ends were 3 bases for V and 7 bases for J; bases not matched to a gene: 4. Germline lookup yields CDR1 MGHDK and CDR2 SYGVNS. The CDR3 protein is CASSEAGGPNEQFF. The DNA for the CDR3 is TGTGCCAGCAGTGAGGCGGGAGGGCCGAATGAGCAGTTCTTC.